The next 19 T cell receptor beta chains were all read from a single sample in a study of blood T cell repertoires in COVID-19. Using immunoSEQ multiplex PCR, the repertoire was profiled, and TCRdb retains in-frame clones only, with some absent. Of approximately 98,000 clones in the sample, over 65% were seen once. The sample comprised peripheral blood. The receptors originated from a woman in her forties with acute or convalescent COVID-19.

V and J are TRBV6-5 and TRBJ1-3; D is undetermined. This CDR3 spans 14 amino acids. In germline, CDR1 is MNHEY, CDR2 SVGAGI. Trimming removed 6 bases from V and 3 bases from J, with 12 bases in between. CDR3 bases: TGTGCCAGCAGAACCAAAGGCGGTGGAAACACCATATATTTT. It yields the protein CASRTKGGGNTIYF.

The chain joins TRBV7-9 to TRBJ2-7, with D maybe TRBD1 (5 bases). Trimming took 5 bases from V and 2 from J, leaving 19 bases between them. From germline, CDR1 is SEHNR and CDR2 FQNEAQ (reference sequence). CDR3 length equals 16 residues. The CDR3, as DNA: TGTGCCAGCAGCCAGCTTGTGGGGCGGATTCCCTACGAGCAGTACTTC. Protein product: CASSQLVGRIPYEQYF.

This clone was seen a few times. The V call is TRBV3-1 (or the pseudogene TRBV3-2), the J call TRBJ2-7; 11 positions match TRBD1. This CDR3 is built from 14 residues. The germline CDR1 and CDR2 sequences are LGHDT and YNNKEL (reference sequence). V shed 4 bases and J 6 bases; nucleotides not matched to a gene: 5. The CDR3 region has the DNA TGTGCCAGCAGCCTTCCCGGGACAGGGGGCGAGCAGTACTTC. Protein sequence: CASSLPGTGGEQYF.

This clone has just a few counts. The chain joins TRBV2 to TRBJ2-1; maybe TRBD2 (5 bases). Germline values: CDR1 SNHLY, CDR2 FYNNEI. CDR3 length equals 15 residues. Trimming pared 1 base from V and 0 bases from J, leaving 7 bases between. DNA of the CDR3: TGTGCCAGCAGTGAAGTAGGGAGCTCCTACAATGAGCAGTTCTTC. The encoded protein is CASSEVGSSYNEQFF.

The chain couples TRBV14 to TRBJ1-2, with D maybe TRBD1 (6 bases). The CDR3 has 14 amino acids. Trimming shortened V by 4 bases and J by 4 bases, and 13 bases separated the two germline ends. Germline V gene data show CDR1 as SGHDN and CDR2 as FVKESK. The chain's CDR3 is CASSRDTKAYGYTF. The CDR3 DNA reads TGTGCCAGCAGCCGGGACACCAAGGCCTATGGCTACACCTTC.

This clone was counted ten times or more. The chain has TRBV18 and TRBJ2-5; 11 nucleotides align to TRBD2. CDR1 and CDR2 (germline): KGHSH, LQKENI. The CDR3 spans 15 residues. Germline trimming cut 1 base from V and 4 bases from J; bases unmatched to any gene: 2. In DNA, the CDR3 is TGTGCCAGCTCACCACTAGCGGGGGGGCCAGAGACCCAGTACTTC. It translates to CASSPLAGGPETQYF.

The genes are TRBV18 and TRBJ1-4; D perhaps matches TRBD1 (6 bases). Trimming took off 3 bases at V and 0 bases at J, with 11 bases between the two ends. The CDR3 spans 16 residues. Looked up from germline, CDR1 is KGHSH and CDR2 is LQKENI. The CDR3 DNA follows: TGTGCCAGCTCACCTAGGACAGCGGCAACTAATGAAAAACTGTTTTTT. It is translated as CASSPRTAATNEKLFF.

The CDR3 protein is CASSSYGGAEETQYF. CDR3 in DNA: TGTGCCAGCAGCTCCTACGGGGGGGCGGAGGAGACCCAGTACTTC. This chain connects TRBV9 to TRBJ2-5; 8 bases agree with TRBD2. Germline CDR1 reads SGDLS; CDR2 reads YYNGEE. With 4 bases clipped from V and 5 bases from J, the junction kept 10 bases outside the gene matches. This CDR3 is built from 15 residues.

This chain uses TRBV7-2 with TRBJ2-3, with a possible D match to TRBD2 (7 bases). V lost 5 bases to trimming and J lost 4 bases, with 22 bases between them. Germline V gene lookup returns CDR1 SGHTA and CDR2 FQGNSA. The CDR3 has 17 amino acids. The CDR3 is CASSPLGGPGIADTQYF. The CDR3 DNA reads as TGTGCCAGCAGCCCGCTGGGGGGGCCAGGGATTGCAGATACGCAGTATTTT.

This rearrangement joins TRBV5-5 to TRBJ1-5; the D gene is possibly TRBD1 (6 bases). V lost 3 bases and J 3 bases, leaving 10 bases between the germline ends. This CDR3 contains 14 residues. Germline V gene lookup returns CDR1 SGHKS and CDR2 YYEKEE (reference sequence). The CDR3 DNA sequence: TGTGCCAGCAGCTCACAGGGAAACAATCAGCCCCAGCATTTT. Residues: CASSSQGNNQPQHF.

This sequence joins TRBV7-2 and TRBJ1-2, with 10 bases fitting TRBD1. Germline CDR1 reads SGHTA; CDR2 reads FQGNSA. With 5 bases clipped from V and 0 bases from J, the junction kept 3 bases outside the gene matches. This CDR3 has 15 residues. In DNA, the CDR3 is TGTGCCAGCAGCCGGACAGGGGGATCTAACTATGGCTACACCTTC. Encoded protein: CASSRTGGSNYGYTF. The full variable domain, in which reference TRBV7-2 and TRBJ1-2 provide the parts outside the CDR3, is GAGVSQSPSNKVTEKGKDVELRCDPISGHTALYWYRQSLGQGLEFLIYFQGNSAPDKSGLPSDRFSAERTGGSVSTLTIQRTQQEDSAVYLCASSRTGGSNYGYTFGSGTRLTVV.

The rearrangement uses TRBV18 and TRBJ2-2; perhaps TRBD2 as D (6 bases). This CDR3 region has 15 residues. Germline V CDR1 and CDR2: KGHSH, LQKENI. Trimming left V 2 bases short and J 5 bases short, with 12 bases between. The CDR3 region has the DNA TGTGCCAGCTCACCATCGGGGGAACCTACCGGGGAGCTGTTTTTT. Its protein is CASSPSGEPTGELFF. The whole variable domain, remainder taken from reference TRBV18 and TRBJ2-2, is NAGVMQNPRHLVRRRGQEARLRCSPMKGHSHVYWYRQLPEEGLKFMVYLQKENIIDESGMPKERFSAEFPKEGPSILRIQQVVRGDSAAYFCASSPSGEPTGELFFGEGSRLTVL.

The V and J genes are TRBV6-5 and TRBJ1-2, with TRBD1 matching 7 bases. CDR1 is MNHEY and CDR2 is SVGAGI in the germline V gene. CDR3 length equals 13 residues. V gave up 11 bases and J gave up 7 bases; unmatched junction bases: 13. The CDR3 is CALAQGVGSGYTF. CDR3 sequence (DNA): TGTGCCCTCGCTCAGGGGGTAGGGAGTGGCTACACCTTC.

The CDR3 nucleotides are TGTGCCAGCTCACCCTCCACAGGGGTAGAAGGCTACACCTTC. It encodes CASSPSTGVEGYTF. This chain uses TRBV18 with TRBJ1-2; 7 bases are a match to TRBD1. Germline V lookup: CDR1 KGHSH, CDR2 LQKENI. The CDR3 consists of 14 residues. V was clipped by 3 bases and J by 8 bases; unmatched bases: 9.

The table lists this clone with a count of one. The CDR3 nucleotides read TGCAGCGTTGATATAACGGGGGCCGGGGAGCTGTTTTTT. This translates into CSVDITGAGELFF. The V and J genes are TRBV29-1 and TRBJ2-2; D might be TRBD2 (6 bases). With 3 bases removed from V and 6 bases from J, the gap between germline ends came to 11 bases. The CDR3 runs 13 residues. Germline V CDR1 and CDR2: SQVTM, ANQGSEA.

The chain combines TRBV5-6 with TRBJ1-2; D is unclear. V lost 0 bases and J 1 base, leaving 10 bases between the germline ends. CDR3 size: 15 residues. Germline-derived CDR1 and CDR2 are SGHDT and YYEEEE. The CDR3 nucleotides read TGTGCCAGCAGCTTGGTACTGAACCTTAACTATGGCTACACCTTC. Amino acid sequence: CASSLVLNLNYGYTF. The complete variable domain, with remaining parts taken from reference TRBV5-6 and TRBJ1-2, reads DAGVTQSPTHLIKTRGQQVTLRCSPKSGHDTVSWYQQALGQGPQFIFQYYEEEERQRGNFPDRFSGHQFPNYSSELNVNALLLGDSALYLCASSLVLNLNYGYTFGSGTRLTVV.

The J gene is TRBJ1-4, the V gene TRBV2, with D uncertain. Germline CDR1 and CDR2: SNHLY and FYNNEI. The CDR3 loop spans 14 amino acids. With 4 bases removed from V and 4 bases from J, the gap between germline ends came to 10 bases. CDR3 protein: CASSGTGSNEKLFF. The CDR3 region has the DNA TGTGCCAGCAGTGGGACGGGGAGTAATGAAAAACTGTTTTTT.

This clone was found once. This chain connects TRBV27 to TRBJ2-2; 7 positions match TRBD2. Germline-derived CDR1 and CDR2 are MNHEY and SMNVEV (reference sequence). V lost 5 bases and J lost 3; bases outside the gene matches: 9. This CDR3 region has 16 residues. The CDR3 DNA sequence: TGTGCCAGCAGTCCTATGGGGAGCGGGGACACCGGGGAGCTGTTTTTT. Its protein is CASSPMGSGDTGELFF.

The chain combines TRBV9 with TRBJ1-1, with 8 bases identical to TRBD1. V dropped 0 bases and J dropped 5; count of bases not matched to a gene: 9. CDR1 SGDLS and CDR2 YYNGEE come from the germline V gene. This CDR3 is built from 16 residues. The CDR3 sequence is CASSVERTGSGTEAFF. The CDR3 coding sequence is TGTGCCAGCAGCGTAGAACGGACAGGGAGCGGGACTGAAGCTTTCTTT.